A single sample gave rise to the 5 T cell receptor beta chains below, sequenced in a study of OX40 agonist ivuxolimab in advanced cancers. Generated by immunoSEQ multiplex PCR, the TCRdb table keeps only in-frame clones and is missing some. In the table there are 70,000 or so clones, 75% to 90% of which are singletons. The sample was CD4+ or CD8+ T cells sorted from blood, taken in a trial of the OX40 agonist ivuxolimab. The receptors shown here come from an adult with an advanced solid tumor such as melanoma, head and neck, liver or kidney cancer.

This chain uses TRBV5-6 with TRBJ1-1; no clear D. V was pared by 1 base and J by 2 bases, with 9 bases between. This CDR3 spans 14 amino acids. From germline, CDR1 is SGHDT and CDR2 YYEEEE. The CDR3 nucleotides read TGTGCCAGCAGCTTGCTTCGGTTTAACACTGAAGCTTTCTTT. It codes for CASSLLRFNTEAFF.

Concerning this clone: At one end the junction does not follow the germline gene, possibly because of a read error. The chain employs TRBV4-2 and TRBJ2-3; tentatively, D is TRBD1 (6 bases). From germline, CDR1 is LGHNA and CDR2 YNFKEQ. The CDR3 sequence is 17 residues long. The CDR3 sequence: CASSQDPVQTRTDAQYF. CDR3 sequence (DNA): TGTGCCAGCAGCCAAGATCCTGTTCAGACTCGGACAGATGCGCAGTATTTT.

This chain uses TRBV6-5 with TRBJ1-2; TRBD1 matches 7 bases. The germline V gene has CDR1 MNHEY and CDR2 SVGAGI. V was clipped by 2 bases and J by 3 bases; unmatched bases: 0. CDR3 length: 13 amino acids. The CDR3 sequence: CASSYGQDYGYTF. The CDR3 nucleotides are TGTGCCAGCAGTTACGGACAGGACTATGGCTACACCTTC.

V is TRBV27 and J is TRBJ2-6; perhaps TRBD1 as D (5 bases). The CDR3 covers 14 residues. CDR1 and CDR2 (germline): MNHEY, SMNVEV (reference sequence). Trimming removed 4 bases from V and 1 base from J, with 5 bases in between. CDR3: CASSSGSGANVLTF. The CDR3 DNA reads as TGTGCCAGCAGTTCAGGGTCTGGGGCCAACGTCCTGACTTTC.

The rearrangement links TRBV15 to TRBJ2-2; D unclear. CDR3 size: 15 residues. Trimming pared 8 bases from V and 1 base from J, leaving 14 bases between. CDR1 and CDR2 from the germline V gene are LNHNV and YYDKDF (reference sequence). The chain's CDR3 is CATRAPWGNTGELFF. As DNA, the CDR3 is TGTGCCACCCGCGCACCTTGGGGGAACACCGGGGAGCTGTTTTTT. The entire variable domain, with the rest obtained from reference TRBV15 and TRBJ2-2, is as follows: DAMVIQNPRYQVTQFGKPVTLSCSQTLNHNVMYWYQQKSSQAPKLLFHYYDKDFNNEADTPDNFQSRRPNTSFCFLDIRSPGLGDTAMYLCATRAPWGNTGELFFGEGSRLTVL.